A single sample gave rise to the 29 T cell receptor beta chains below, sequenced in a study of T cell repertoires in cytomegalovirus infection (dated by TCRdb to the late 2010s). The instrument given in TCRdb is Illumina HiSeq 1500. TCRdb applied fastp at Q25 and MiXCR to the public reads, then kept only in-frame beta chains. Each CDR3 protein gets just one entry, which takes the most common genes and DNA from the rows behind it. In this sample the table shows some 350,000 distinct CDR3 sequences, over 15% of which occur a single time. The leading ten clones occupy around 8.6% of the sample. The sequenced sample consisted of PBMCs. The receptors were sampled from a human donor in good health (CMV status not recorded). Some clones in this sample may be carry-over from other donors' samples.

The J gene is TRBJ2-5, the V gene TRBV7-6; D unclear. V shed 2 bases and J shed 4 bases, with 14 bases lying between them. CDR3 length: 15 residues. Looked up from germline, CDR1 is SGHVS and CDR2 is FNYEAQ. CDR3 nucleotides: TGTGCCAGCAGCTTACATTGGCGAAAGAGAGAGACCCAGTACTTC. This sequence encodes CASSLHWRKRETQYF.

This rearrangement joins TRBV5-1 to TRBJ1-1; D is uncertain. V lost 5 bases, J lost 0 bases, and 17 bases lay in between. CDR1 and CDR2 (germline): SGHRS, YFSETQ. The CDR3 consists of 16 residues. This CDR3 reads CASRDGSSYMNTEAFF. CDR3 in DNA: TGCGCCAGCAGGGATGGGAGTTCCTATATGAACACTGAAGCTTTCTTT.

CDR3 amino acids: CASSARWGVEGINQPQHF. CDR3 nucleotide sequence: TGTGCCAGTAGTGCACGTTGGGGGGTGGAGGGTATCAATCAGCCCCAGCATTTT. The chain couples TRBV19 to TRBJ1-5; tentative D call: TRBD1 (5 bases). Trimming cost V 5 bases and J 3 bases, with 23 bases left between them. CDR1 LNHDA and CDR2 SQIVND come from the germline V gene (reference sequence). This CDR3 is built from 18 residues.

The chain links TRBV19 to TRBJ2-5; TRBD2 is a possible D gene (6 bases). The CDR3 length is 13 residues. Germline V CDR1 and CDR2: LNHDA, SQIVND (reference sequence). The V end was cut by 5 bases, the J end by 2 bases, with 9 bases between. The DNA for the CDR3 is TGTGCCAGTAGTGCCCGGGAGCAAGAGACCCAGTACTTC. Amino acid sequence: CASSAREQETQYF.

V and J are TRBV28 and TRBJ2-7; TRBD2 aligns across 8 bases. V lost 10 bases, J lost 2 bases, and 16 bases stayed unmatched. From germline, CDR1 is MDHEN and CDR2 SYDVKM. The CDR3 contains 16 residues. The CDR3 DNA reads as TGTGCCACCAGCCCCGGCGGCGGGGGGACACCCTACGAGCAGTACTTC. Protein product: CATSPGGGGTPYEQYF.

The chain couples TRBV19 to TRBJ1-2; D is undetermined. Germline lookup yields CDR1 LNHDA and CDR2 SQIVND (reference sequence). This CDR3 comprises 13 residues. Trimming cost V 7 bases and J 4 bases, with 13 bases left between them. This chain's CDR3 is CASNSPYPYGYTF. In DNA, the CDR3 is TGTGCCAGTAACTCACCCTACCCCTATGGCTACACCTTC.

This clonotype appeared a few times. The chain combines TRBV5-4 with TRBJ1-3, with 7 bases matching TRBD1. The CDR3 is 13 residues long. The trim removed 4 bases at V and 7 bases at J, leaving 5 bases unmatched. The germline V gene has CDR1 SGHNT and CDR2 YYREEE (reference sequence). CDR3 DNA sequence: TGTGCCAGCAGCCAGACAGGGATCAACACCATATATTTT. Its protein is CASSQTGINTIYF.

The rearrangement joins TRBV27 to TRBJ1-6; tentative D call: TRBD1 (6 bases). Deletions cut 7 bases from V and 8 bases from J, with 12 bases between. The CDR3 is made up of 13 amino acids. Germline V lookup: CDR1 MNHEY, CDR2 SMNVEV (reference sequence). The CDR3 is CASKGEVDSPLHF. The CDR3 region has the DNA TGTGCCAGCAAGGGGGAGGTTGATTCACCCCTCCACTTT.

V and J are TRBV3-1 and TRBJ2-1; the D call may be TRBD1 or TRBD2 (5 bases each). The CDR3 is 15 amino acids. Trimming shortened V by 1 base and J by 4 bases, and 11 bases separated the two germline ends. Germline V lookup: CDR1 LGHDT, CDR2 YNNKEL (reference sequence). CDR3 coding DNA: TGTGCCAGCAGCCAAGCCGGGACCACATACAATGAGCAGTTCTTC. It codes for CASSQAGTTYNEQFF.

The CDR3 region has the DNA TGTGCCAGCAGTTACTCGAAGGGTACAGGGGTCGAAAAACTGTTTTTT. It is translated as CASSYSKGTGVEKLFF. The rearrangement joins TRBV6-6 to TRBJ1-4; TRBD1 aligns across 7 bases. Germline V lookup: CDR1 MNHNY, CDR2 SVGAGI (reference sequence). The CDR3 is made up of 16 amino acids. V lost 0 bases, J lost 8 bases, and 9 bases stayed unmatched.

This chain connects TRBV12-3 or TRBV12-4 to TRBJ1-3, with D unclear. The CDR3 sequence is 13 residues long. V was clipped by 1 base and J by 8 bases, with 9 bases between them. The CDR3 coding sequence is TGTGCCAGCAGTTTAGGACACCCGGACACCATATATTTT. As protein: CASSLGHPDTIYF.

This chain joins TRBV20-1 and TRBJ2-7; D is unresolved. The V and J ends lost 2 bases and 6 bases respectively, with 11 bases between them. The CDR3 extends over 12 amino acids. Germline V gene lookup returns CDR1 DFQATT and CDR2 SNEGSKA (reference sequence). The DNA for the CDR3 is TGCAGTGCTAGATCCACGATGGGCGAGCAGTACTTC. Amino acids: CSARSTMGEQYF.

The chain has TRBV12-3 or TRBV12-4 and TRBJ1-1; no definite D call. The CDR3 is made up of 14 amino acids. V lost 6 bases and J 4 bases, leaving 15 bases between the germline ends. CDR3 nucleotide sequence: TGTGCCAGCAGCCGCACCCCCACGGGCACTGAAGCTTTCTTT. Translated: CASSRTPTGTEAFF.

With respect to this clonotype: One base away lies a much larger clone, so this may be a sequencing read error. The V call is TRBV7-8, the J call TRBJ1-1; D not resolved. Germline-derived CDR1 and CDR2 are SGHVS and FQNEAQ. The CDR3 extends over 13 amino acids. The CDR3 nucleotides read TGTGCCAGCAGTTTAAGTATTAGGACTGTAGCTTTCTTT. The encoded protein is CASSLSIRTVAFF.

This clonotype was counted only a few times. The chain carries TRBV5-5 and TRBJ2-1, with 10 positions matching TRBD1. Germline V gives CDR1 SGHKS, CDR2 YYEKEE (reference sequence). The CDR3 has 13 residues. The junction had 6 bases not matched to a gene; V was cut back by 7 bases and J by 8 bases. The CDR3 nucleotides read TGTGCCAGCGCGGGACAGGGGAGGGATGAGCAGTTCTTC. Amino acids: CASAGQGRDEQFF.

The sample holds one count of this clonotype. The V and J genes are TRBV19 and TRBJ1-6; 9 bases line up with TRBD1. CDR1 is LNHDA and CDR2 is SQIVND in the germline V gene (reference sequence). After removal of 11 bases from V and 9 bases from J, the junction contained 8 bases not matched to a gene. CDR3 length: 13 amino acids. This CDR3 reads CACHTGGVSPLHF. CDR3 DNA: TGTGCCTGCCACACAGGGGGCGTTTCACCCCTCCACTTT.

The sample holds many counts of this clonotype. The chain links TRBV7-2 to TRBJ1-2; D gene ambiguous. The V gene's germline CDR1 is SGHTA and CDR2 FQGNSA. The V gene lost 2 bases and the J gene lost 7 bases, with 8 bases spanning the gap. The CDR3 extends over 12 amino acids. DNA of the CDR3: TGTGCCAGCAGCTTAAGGTTTCCTGGCTACACCTTC. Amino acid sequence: CASSLRFPGYTF. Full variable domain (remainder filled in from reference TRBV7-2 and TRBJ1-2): GAGVSQSPSNKVTEKGKDVELRCDPISGHTALYWYRQSLGQGLEFLIYFQGNSAPDKSGLPSDRFSAERTGGSVSTLTIQRTQQEDSAVYLCASSLRFPGYTFGSGTRLTVV.

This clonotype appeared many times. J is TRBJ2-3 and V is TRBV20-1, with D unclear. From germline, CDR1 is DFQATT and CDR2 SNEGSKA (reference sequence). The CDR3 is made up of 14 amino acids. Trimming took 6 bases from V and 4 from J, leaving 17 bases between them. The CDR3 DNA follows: TGCAGTGCCCGGAACCTGAGGCGGCCAGATACGCAGTATTTT. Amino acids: CSARNLRRPDTQYF.

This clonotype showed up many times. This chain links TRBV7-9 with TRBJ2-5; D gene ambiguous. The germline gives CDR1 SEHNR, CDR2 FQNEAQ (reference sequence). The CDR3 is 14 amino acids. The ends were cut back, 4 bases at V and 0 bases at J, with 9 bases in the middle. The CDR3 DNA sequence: TGTGCCAGCAGCTCAACGCCTGACCAAGAGACCCAGTACTTC. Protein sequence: CASSSTPDQETQYF.

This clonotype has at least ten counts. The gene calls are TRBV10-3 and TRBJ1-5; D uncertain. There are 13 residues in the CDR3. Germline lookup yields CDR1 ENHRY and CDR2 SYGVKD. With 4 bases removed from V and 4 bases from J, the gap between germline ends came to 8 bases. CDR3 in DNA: TGTGCCATCAGTGCAACACAGAATCAGCCCCAGCATTTT. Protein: CAISATQNQPQHF.

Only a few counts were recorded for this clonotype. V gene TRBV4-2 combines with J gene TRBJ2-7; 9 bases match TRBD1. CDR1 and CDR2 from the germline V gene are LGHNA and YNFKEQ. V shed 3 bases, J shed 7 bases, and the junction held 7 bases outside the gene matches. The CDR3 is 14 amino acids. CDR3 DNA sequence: TGTGCCAGCAGCCAGACGACAGGGGGTGGAGAGCAGTACTTC. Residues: CASSQTTGGGEQYF.

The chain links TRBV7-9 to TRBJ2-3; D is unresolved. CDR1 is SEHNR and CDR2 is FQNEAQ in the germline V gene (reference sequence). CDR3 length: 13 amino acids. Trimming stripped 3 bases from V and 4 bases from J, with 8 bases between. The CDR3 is CASSFSGSDTQYF. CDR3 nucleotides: TGTGCCAGCAGCTTCTCCGGCTCAGATACGCAGTATTTT. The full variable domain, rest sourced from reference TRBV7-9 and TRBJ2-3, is DTGVSQNPRHKITKRGQNVTFRCDPISEHNRLYWYRQTLGQGPEFLTYFQNEAQLEKSRLLSDRFSAERPKGSFSTLEIQRTEQGDSAMYLCASSFSGSDTQYFGPGTRLTVL.

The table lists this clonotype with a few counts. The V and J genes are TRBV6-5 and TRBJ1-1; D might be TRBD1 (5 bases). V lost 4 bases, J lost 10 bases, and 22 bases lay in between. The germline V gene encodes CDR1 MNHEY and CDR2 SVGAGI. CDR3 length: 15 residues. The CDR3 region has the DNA TGTGCCAGCAGTTCCGGAGGTCCCGGGGGGGGGGTAGCTTTCTTT. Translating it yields CASSSGGPGGGVAFF.

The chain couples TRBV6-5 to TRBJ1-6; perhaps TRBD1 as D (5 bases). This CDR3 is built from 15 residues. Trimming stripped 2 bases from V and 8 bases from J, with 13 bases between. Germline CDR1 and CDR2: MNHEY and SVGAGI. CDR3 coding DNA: TGTGCCAGCAGTTACGCCTCCTCGGGGGATTCACCCCTCCACTTT. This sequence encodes CASSYASSGDSPLHF.

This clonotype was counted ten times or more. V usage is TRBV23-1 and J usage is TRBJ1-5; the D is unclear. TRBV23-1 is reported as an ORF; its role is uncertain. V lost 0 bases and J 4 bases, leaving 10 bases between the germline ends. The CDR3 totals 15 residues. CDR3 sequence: CASSQSSSFNQPQHF. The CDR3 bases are TGCGCCAGCAGTCAATCCTCGAGCTTTAATCAGCCCCAGCATTTT.

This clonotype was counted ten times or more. The CDR3 DNA follows: TGTGCCAGCAGCCCAGGGACTAGCGGGAGGGATACGCAGTATTTT. Its translation is CASSPGTSGRDTQYF. This chain uses TRBV7-2 with TRBJ2-3; 15 bases are shared with TRBD2. V gave up 5 bases and J gave up 6 bases; unmatched junction bases: 3. The V gene's germline CDR1 is SGHTA and CDR2 FQGNSA. The CDR3 is 15 residues long.

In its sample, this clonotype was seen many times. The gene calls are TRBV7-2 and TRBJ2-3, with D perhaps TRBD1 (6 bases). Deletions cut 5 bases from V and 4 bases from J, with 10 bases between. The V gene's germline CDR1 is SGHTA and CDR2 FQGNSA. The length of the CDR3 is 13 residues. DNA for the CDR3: TGTGCCAGCAGCGGCAGGGGTGCAGATACGCAGTATTTT. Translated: CASSGRGADTQYF.

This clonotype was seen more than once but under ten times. The CDR3 sequence: CASSEGIGTYEQYF. For the CDR3, the DNA is TGTGCCAGCAGTGAGGGAATTGGAACCTACGAGCAGTACTTC. This chain joins TRBV6-1 and TRBJ2-7; D not resolved. The CDR3 is made up of 14 amino acids. CDR1 is MNHNS, CDR2 SASEGT, per germline. The germline V and J ends were trimmed by 3 bases and 2 bases, with 11 bases remaining between them.

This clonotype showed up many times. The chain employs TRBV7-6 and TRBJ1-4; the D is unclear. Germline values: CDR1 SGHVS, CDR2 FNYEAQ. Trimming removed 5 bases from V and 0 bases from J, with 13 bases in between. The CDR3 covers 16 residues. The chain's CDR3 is CASSKGWGATNEKLFF. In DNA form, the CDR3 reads TGTGCCAGCAGCAAGGGTTGGGGAGCAACTAATGAAAAACTGTTTTTT.